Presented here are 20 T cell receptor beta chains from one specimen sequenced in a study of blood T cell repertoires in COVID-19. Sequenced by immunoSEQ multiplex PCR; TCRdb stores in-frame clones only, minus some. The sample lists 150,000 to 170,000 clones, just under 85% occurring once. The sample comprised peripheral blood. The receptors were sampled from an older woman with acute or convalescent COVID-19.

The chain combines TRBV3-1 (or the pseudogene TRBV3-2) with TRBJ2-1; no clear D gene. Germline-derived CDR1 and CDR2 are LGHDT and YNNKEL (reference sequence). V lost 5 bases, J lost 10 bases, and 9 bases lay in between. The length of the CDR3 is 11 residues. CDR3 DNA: TGTGCCAGCAGCTTCCTCGGGGAGCAGTTCTTC. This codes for CASSFLGEQFF.

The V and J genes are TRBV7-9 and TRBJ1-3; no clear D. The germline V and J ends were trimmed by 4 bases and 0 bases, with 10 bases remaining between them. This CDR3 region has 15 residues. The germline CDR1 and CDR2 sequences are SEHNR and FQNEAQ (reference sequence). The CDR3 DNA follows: TGTGCCAGCAGCTCCTCTAAGTTCTCTGGAAACACCATATATTTT. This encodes CASSSSKFSGNTIYF.

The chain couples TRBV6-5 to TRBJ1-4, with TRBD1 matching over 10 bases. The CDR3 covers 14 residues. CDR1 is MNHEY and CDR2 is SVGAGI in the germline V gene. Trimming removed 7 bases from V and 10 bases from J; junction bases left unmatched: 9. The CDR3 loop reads CASKTGGGVGKLFF. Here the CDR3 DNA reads TGTGCCAGCAAGACAGGGGGCGGGGTGGGAAAACTGTTTTTT.

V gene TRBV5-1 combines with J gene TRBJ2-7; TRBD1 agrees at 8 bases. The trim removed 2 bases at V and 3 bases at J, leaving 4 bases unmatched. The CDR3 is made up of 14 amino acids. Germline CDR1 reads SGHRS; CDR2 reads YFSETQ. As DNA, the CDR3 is TGCGCCAGCAGCTTTTGGACAGGGAACTACGAGCAGTACTTC. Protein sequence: CASSFWTGNYEQYF.

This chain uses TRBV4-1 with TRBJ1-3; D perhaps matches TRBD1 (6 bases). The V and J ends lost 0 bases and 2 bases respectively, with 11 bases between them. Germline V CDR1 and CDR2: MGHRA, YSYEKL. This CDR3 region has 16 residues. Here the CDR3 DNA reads TGCGCCAGCAGCCAAGATGGGGGCCTGGCTGGAAACACCATATATTTT. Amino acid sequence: CASSQDGGLAGNTIYF.

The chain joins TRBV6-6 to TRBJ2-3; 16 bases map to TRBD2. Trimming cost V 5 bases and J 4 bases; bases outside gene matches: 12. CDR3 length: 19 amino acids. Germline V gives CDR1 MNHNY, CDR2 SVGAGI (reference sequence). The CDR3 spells CASSQHGPGLAGGPDTQYF. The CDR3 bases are TGTGCCAGCAGTCAGCACGGCCCGGGACTAGCGGGGGGGCCAGATACGCAGTATTTT.

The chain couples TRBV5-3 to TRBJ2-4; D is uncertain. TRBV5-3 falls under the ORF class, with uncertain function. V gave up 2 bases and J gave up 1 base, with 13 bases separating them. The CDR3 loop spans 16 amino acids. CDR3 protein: CARSFGDPYAKNIQYF. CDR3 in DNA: TGTGCCAGAAGCTTTGGAGACCCCTATGCCAAAAACATTCAGTACTTC.

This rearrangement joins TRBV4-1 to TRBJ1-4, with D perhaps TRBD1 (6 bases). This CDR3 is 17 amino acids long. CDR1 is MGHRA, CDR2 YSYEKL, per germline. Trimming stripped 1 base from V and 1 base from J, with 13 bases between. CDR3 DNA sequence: TGCGCCAGCAGCCAAGTACAGGGAAGGGGAACTAATGAAAAACTGTTTTTT. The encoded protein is CASSQVQGRGTNEKLFF.

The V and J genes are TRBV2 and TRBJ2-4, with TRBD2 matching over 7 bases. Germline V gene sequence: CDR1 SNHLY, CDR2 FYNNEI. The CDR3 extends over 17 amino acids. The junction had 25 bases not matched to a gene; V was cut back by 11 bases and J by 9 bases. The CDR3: CAWARGDSTLAGSIQYF. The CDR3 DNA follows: TGTGCCTGGGCTCGGGGGGACTCTACTCTAGCCGGTAGCATTCAGTACTTC.

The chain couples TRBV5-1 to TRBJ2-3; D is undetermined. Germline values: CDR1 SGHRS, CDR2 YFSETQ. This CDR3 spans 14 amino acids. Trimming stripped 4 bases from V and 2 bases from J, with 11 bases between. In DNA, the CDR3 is TGCGCCAGCAGCCTACCGAGATCCACAGATACGCAGTATTTT. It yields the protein CASSLPRSTDTQYF.

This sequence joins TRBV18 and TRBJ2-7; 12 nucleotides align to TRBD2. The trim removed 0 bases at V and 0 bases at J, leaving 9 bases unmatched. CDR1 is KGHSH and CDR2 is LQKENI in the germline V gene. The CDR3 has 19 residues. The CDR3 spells CASSPPGRLAGASSYEQYF. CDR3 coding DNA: TGTGCCAGCTCACCACCGGGTCGACTAGCGGGGGCGAGCTCCTACGAGCAGTACTTC.

The CDR3: CASSQGPGQSYGYTF. The CDR3 DNA reads TGTGCCAGCAGCCAAGGGCCGGGACAGAGCTATGGCTACACCTTC. The chain uses TRBV3-1 (or the pseudogene TRBV3-2) and TRBJ1-2; TRBD1 matches at 7 bases. V was clipped by 1 base and J by 4 bases; unmatched bases: 6. CDR3 size: 15 residues. Germline CDR1 LGHDT, CDR2 YNNKEL (reference sequence).

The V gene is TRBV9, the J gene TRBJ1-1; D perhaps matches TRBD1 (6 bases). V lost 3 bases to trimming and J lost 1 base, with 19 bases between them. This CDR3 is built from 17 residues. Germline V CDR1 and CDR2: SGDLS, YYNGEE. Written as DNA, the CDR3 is TGTGCCAGCAGCGAACAGGGAGTTTTTTTTCCGAACACTGAAGCTTTCTTT. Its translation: CASSEQGVFFPNTEAFF.

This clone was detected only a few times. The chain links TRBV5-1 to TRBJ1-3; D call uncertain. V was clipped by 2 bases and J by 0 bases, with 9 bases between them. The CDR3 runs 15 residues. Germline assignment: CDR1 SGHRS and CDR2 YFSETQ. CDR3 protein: CASSFGLTSGNTIYF. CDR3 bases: TGCGCCAGCAGCTTCGGACTGACCTCTGGAAACACCATATATTTT.

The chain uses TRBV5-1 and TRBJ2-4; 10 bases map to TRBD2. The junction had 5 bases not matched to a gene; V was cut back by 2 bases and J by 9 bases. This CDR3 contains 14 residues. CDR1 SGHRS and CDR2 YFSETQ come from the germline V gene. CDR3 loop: CASSLGTSASIQYF. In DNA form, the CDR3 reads TGCGCCAGCAGCTTAGGGACTAGCGCGAGCATTCAGTACTTC.

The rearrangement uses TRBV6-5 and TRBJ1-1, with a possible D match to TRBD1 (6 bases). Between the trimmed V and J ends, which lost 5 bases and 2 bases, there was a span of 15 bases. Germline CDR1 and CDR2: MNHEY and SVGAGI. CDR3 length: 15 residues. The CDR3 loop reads CASSTRQALNTEAFF. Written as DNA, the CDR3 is TGTGCCAGCAGTACCCGACAGGCCCTCAACACTGAAGCTTTCTTT.

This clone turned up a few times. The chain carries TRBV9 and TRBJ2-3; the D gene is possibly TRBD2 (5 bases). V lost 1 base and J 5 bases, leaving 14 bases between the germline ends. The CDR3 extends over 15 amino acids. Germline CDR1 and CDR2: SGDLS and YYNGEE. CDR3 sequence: CASSVRPGGLDTQYF. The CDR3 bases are TGTGCCAGCAGCGTAAGGCCCGGAGGTCTAGATACGCAGTATTTT.

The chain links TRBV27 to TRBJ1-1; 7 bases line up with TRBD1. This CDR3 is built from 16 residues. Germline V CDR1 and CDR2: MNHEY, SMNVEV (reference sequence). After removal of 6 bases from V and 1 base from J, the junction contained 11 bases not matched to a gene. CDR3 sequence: CASSKLTGTANTEAFF. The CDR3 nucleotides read TGTGCCAGCAGCAAACTAACCGGGACAGCGAACACTGAAGCTTTCTTT.

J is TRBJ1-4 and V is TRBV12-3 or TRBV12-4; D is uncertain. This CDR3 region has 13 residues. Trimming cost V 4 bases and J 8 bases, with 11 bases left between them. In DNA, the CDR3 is TGTGCCAGCAGTTCTACCGTTTTGGAAAAACTGTTTTTT. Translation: CASSSTVLEKLFF.

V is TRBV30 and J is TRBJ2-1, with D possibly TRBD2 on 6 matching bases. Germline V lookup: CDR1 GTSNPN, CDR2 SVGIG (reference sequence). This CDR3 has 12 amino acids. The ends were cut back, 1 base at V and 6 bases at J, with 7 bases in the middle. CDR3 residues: CAWSGLVNEQFF. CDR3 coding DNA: TGTGCCTGGAGTGGACTAGTCAATGAGCAGTTCTTC. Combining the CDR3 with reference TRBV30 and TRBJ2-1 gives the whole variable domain SQTIHQWPATLVQPVGSPLSLECTVEGTSNPNLYWYRQAAGRGLQLLFYSVGIGQISSEVPQNLSASRPQDRQFILSSKKLLLSDSGFYLCAWSGLVNEQFFGPGTRLTVL.